This TCR beta chain was identified in a study of CD4+ T cells in melanoma. Study-level results: In melanoma, neoantigen-specific CD4+ T cells reportedly differed in differentiation state. A reported correlation linked neoantigen-specific CD4+ T cells to CD8+, macrophage and B cell function.

Notes on this clone: As yet, its antigen is unknown.

Using immunoSEQ multiplex PCR, the repertoire was profiled, and TCRdb retains in-frame clones only, with some absent. The data contain approximately 14,000 clones, 68% of them singletons. With 4 bases removed from V and 0 bases from J, the gap between germline ends came to 13 bases. The germline V gene has CDR1 SGHNT and CDR2 YYREEE (reference sequence). The CDR3 loop spans 15 amino acids. The source is a human donor with melanoma. The sample consisted of cells from a culture (not recorded whether cultured in vitro). The V call is TRBV5-4, the J call TRBJ1-1, with D tentatively TRBD1 (5 bases). The CDR3 DNA follows: TGTGCCAGCAGCAGAGGGACGGACTTGAACACTGAAGCTTTCTTT. Its translation is CASSRGTDLNTEAFF.